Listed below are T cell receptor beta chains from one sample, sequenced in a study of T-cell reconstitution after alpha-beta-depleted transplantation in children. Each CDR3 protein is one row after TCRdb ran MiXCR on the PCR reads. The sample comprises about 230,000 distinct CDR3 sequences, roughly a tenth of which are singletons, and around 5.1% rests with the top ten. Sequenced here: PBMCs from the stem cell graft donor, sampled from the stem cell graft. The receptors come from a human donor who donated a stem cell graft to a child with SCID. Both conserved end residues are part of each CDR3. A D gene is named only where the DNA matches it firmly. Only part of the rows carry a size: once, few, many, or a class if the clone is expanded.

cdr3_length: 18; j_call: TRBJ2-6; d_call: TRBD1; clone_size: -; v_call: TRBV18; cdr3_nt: TGTGCCAGCTCACCACGCTTTGACAGGGGCTCTGGGGCCAACGTCCTGACTTTC; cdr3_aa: CASSPRFDRGSGANVLTF
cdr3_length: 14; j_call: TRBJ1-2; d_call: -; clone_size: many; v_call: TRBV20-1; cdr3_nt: TGCAGTGCTAGAGATCAACCTAGGGGTTATGGCTACACCTTC; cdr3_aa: CSARDQPRGYGYTF
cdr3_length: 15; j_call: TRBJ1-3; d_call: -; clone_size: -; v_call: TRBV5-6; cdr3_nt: TGTGCCAGCGGACCGAGACGGGACTCTGGAAACACCATATATTTT; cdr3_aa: CASGPRRDSGNTIYF
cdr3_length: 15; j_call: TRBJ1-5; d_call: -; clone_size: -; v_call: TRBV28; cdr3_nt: TGTGCCAGCAGTTTAGGCAGGCTTCGTAATCAGCCCCAGCATTTT; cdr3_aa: CASSLGRLRNQPQHF
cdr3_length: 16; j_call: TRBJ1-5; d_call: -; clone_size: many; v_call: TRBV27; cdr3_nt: TGTGCCAGCAGTTTATCGGGCGGGGAGGGCAATCAGCCCCAGCATTTT; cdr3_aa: CASSLSGGEGNQPQHF
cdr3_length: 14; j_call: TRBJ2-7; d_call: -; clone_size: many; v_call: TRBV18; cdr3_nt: TGTGCCAGCCAAGTGGGCCGGGACTCCTACGAGCAGTACTTC; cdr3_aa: CASQVGRDSYEQYF
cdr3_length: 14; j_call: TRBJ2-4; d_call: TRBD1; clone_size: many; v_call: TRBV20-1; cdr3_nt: TGCAGTGCTCAAAGGACAGGGCTAGAACCGGTTCAGTACTTC; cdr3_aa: CSAQRTGLEPVQYF
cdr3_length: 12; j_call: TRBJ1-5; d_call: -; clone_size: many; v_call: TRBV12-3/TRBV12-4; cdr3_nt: TGTGCCAGCAGGAGTCCGCCCCAGCCCCAGCATTTT; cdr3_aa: CASRSPPQPQHF
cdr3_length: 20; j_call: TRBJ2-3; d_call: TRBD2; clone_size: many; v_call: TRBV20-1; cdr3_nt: TGCAGTGCTCGATTACCTGGACTAGCGGGGGACCTAATTTCCCCGGATACGCAGTATTTT; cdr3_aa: CSARLPGLAGDLISPDTQYF
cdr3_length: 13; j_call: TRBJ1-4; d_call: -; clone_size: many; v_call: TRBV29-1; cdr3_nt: TGCAGCGTTACCCGGGACTTTAATGAAAAACTGTTTTTT; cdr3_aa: CSVTRDFNEKLFF
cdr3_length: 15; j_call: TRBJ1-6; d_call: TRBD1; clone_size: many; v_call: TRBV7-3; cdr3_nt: TGTGCCAGCAGCCTACAGGGGGCTAAGGATTCACCCCTCCACTTT; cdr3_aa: CASSLQGAKDSPLHF
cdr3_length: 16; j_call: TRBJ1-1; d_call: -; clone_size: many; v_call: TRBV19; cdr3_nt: TGTGCCAGTAGTACTTCCCAGACAGCCGCAAACACTGAAGCTTTCTTT; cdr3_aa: CASSTSQTAANTEAFF
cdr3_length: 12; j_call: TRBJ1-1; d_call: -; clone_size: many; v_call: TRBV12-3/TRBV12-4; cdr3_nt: TGTGCCAGCAGTGCAGGGTGGACTGAAGCTTTCTTT; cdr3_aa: CASSAGWTEAFF
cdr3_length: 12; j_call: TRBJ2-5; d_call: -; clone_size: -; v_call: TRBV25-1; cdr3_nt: TGTGCCAGCAGTGAGGACGCAGAGACCCAGTACTTC; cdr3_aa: CASSEDAETQYF
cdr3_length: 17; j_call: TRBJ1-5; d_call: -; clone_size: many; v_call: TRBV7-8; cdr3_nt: TGTGCCAGCAGCAACTCGCCCAGGACAACTAGCAATCAGCCCCAGCATTTT; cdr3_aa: CASSNSPRTTSNQPQHF
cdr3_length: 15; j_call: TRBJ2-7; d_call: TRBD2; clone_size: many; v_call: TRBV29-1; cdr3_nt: TGCAGCGTGGGGACTAGCGGGGCAAAACCCTACGAGCAGTACTTC; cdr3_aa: CSVGTSGAKPYEQYF
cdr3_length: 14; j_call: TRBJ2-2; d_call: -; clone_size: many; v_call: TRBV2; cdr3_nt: TGTGCCAGCAATCGGGCACACTTGGCCGGGGAGCTGTTTTTT; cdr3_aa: CASNRAHLAGELFF
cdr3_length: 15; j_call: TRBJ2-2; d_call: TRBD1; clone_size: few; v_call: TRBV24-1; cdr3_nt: TGTGCCACCCGTCAGGGACAGGGGGGAGCCGGGGAGCTGTTTTTT; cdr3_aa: CATRQGQGGAGELFF
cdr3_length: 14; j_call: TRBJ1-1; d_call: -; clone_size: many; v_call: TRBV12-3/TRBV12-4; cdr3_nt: TGTGCCAGCAGTTTTCTTTTGGGGTGGACTGAAGCTTTCTTT; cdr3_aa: CASSFLLGWTEAFF
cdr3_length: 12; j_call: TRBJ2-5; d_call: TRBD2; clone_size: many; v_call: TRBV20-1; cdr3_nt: TGCAGTGCAAGGACTAGCTTGGAGACCCAGTACTTC; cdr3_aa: CSARTSLETQYF
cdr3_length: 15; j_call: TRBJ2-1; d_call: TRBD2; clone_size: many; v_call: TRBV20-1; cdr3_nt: TGCAGTGCCAGCTCGGGGAGCGGGGGGGACAATGAGCAGTTCTTC; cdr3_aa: CSASSGSGGDNEQFF
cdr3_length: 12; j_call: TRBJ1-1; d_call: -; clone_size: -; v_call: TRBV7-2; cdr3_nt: TGTGCCAGCAGCTCGAAGACAGCCCCCACTTTCTTT; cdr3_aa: CASSSKTAPTFF
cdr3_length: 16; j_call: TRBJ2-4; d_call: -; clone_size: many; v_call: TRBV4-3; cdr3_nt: TGCGCCAGCAGCCAAGGGTGGAGGGTAGCCAAAAACATTCAGTACTTC; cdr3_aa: CASSQGWRVAKNIQYF
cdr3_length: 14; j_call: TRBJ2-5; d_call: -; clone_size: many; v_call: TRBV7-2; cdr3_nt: TGTGCCAGCAGCCCGGTGGGGGAGTCGGAGACCCAGTACTTC; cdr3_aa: CASSPVGESETQYF
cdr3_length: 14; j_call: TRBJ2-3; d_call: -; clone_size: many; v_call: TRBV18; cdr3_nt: TGTGCCAGCTCACAAGGACAGAACCTGGATACGCAGTATTTT; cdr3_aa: CASSQGQNLDTQYF
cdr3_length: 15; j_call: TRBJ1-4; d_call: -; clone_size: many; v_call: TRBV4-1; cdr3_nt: TGCGCCAGCAGCCAAGATCCCGAAACTAATGAAAAACTGTTTTTT; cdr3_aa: CASSQDPETNEKLFF
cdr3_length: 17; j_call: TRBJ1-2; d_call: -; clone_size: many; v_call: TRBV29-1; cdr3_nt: TGCAGCGTCGAGGTTGGGCTGGGGACCGCGTTTGACTATGGCTACACCTTC; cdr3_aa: CSVEVGLGTAFDYGYTF
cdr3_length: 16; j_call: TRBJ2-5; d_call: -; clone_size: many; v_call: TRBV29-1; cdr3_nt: TGCAGCGTTGAAGAGGCGATCACGGCGTGGCAAGGGACCCAGTACTTC; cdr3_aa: CSVEEAITAWQGTQYF
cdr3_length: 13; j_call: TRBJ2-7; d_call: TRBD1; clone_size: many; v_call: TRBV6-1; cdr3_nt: TGTGCCAGCACCGGGACAGGGGTATACGAGCAGTACTTC; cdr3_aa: CASTGTGVYEQYF
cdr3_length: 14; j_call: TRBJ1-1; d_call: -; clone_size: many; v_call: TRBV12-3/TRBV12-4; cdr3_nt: TGTGCCAGCAGACCCGACGGGGGTAGTGCTGAAGCTTTCTTT; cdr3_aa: CASRPDGGSAEAFF
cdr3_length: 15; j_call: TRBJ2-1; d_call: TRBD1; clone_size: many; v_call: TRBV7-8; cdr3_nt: TGTGCCAGCAGCTCGAGACAGGGGGCTATGAATGAGCAGTTCTTC; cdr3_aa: CASSSRQGAMNEQFF
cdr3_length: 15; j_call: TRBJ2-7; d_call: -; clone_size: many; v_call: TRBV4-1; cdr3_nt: TGCGCCAGCAGCCATGGATCCGGCAGCGGCTACGAGCAGTACTTC; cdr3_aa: CASSHGSGSGYEQYF
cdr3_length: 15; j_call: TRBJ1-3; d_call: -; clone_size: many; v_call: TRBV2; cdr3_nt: TGTGCCAGCAGTGAGGATGGGGCTGGAGGAAACACCATATATTTT; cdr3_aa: CASSEDGAGGNTIYF
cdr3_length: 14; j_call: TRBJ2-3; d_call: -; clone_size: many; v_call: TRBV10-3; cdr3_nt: TGTGCCATCAGTGGTCAGGGCCTCACAGATACGCAGTATTTT; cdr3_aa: CAISGQGLTDTQYF
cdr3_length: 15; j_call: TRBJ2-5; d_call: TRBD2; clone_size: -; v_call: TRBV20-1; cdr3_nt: TGCAGTGCTAGTGGGCTGGCGGGGGGGCGTGAGACCCAGTACTTC; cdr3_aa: CSASGLAGGRETQYF
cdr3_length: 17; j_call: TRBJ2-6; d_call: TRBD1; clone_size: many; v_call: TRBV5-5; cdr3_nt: TGTGCCAGCAGCTTGCCCCACAGGGGGTCTGGGGCCAACGTCCTGACTTTC; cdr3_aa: CASSLPHRGSGANVLTF
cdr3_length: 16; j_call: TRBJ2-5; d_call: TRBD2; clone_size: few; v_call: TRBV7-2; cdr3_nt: TGTGCCAGCAGCTTAGGGGGCGGGGGGGCCGCAGAGACCCAGTACTTC; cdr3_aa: CASSLGGGGAAETQYF
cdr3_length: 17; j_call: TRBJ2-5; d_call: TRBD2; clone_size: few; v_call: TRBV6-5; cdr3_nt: TGTGCCAGCAGTTTACTCGGACTAGCGGGGGGCCAAGAGACCCAGTACTTC; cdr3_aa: CASSLLGLAGGQETQYF
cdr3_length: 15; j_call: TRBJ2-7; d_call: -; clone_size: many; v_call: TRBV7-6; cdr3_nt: TGTGCCAGCAGCTTAGAGGAGGCGGGTTCCTACGAGCAGTACTTC; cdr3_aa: CASSLEEAGSYEQYF
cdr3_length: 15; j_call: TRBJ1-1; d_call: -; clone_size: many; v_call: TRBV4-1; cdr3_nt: TGCGCCAGCAGCCAAGATCCAGGGTTGGACACTGAAGCTTTCTTT; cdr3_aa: CASSQDPGLDTEAFF